The clone carrying this T cell receptor (beta chain) has more than one count but fewer than ten. This record belongs to a study of blood T cell repertoires in COVID-19. The method was immunoSEQ multiplex PCR; TCRdb's version includes in-frame clones alone and lacks a portion of them. The sample includes fewer than 200,000 clones, approximately 80% of them seen just once. The V and J ends lost 6 bases and 0 bases respectively, with 16 bases between them. CDR1 SGHRS and CDR2 YFSETQ come from the germline V gene. This CDR3 region has 15 residues. This TCR came from a man aged 50-60 years who had recovered from COVID-19. The J gene is TRBJ2-7, the V gene TRBV5-1; a possible D gene is TRBD2 (7 bases). Material: PBMCs or T cells enriched from blood (not recorded which). Here the CDR3 DNA reads TGCGCCAGCACCCAAGGGGGGGGGCGCTCCTACGAGCAGTACTTC. This sequence encodes CASTQGGGRSYEQYF.